This T cell receptor beta chain was identified in a study of tumor and adjacent non-tumor tissue in lung cancer. Across the whole study: Histology: around 13 adenocarcinoma, a couple of squamous cell carcinoma, 1 small cell lung cancer. Study observations and caveats: Compared with tumor, normal lung showed significantly lower TCR diversity.

No cell sorting was done before RNA was extracted from the tissue. Between August and November 2014, newly diagnosed, chemotherapy-naive lung cancer patients underwent thoracic surgery in China. About this clonotype: The antigen remains unidentified.

Three rounds of nested PCR, following a modified ARM-PCR protocol, produced the TCRbeta library. One entry per CDR3 protein results from TCRdb running MiXCR on the multiplex PCR reads. This table holds about 75,000 distinct CDR3 sequences, around 77% found once. The CDR3 consists of 14 residues. The V gene lost 7 bases and the J gene lost 2 bases, with 14 bases spanning the gap. The V gene's germline CDR1 is SNHLY and CDR2 FYNNEI. This receptor was obtained from a woman between 45 and 65 years old with non-small cell lung cancer. The J gene is TRBJ2-5, the V gene TRBV2; D is unresolved. Sequenced material: lung tumor tissue. CDR3 sequence: CASKFGLLQETQYF. CDR3 bases: TGTGCCAGCAAGTTTGGTCTCCTTCAAGAGACCCAGTACTTC.